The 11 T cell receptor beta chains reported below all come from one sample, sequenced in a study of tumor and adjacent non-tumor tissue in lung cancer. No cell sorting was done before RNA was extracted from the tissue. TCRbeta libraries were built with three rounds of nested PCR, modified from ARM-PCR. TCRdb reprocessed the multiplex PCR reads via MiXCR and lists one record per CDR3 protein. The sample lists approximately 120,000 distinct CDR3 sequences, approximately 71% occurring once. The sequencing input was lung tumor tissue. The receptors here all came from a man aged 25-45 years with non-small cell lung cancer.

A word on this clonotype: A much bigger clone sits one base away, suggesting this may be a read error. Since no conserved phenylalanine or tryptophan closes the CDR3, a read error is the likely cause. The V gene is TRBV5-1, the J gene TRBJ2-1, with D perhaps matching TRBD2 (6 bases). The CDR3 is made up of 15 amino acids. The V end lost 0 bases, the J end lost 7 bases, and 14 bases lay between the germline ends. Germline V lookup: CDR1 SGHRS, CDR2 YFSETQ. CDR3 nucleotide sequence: TGCGCCAGCAGCTTGGCGGGGGAGGTGGGGAATGAGCAGTTCATC. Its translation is CASSLAGEVGNEQFI.

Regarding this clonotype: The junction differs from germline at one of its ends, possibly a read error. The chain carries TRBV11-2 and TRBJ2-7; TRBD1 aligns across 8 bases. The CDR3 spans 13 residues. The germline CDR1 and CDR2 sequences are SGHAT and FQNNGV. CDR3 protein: CTSSPGQVNEQYF. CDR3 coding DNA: TGTACCAGCAGCCCGGGACAGGTGAACGAGCAGTATTTC.

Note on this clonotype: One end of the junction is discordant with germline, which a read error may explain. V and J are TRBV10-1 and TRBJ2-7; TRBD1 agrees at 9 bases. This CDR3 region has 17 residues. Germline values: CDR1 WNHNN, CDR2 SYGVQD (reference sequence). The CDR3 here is CASSGPNSGTGTHERYF. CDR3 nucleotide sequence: TGCGCCAGCAGTGGACCTAATTCCGGGACAGGGACCCACGAGCGGTACTTC.

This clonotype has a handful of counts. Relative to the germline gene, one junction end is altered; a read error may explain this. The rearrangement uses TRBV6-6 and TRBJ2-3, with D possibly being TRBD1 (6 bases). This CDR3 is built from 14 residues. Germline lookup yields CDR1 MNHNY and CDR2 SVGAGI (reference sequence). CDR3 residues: CTSSYLTGQDTQYF. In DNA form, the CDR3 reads TGTACCAGCAGTTACCTGACAGGCCAAGATACGCAGTATTTT.

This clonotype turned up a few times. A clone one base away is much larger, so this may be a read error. CDR3 sequence reads: CASSYGRAPDTQHF. The CDR3 DNA follows: TGTGCCAGCAGTTATGGGAGGGCCCCAGATACGCAGCATTTT. This rearrangement joins TRBV6-5 to TRBJ2-3; D is ambiguous. The end of the DNA is better explained by TRBJ1-5, so the J call may be wrong. The germline V gene encodes CDR1 MNHEY and CDR2 SVGAGI. The CDR3 is 14 residues long.

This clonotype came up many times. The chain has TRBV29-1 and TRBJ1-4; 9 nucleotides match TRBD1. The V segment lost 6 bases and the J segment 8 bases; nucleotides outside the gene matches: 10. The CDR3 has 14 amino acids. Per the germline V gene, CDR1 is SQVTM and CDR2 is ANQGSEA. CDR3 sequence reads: CSVTRDRVEEKLFF. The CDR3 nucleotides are TGCAGCGTCACCCGGGACAGGGTAGAAGAAAAACTGTTTTTT. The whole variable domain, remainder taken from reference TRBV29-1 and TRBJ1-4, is SAVISQKPSRDICQRGTSLTIQCQVDSQVTMMFWYRQQPGQSLTLIATANQGSEATYESGFVIDKFPISRPNLTFSTLTVSNMSPEDSSIYLCSVTRDRVEEKLFFGSGTQLSVL.

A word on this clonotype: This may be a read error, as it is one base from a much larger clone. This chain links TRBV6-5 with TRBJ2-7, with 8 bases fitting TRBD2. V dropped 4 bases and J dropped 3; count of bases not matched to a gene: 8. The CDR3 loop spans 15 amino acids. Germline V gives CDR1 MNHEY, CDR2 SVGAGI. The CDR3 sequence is CASSSIGTRNYEQYF. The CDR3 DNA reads TGTGCCAGCAGTTCCATCGGGACTAGAAACTACGAGCAGTACTTC.

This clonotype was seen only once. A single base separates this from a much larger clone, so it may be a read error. CDR3 sequence: CASSLALNNYGYTF. In DNA form, the CDR3 reads TGCGCCAGCAGCTTAGCGTTAAATAACTATGGCTACACCTTC. V gene TRBV5-1 combines with J gene TRBJ1-2; D gene uncertain. V dropped 2 bases and J dropped 1 base, with 9 bases sitting between them. CDR1 and CDR2 from the germline V gene are SGHRS and YFSETQ. The CDR3 is 14 amino acids.

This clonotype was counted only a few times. The CDR3 here is CASSLAYSGANVLTF. The CDR3 region has the DNA TGTGCCAGCAGCTTGGCCTACTCTGGGGCCAACGTCCTGACTTTC. The chain is built from TRBV5-5 and TRBJ2-6, with D hard to call. Trimming cost V 0 bases and J 0 bases, with 4 bases left between them. This CDR3 contains 15 residues. Germline lookup yields CDR1 SGHKS and CDR2 YYEKEE (reference sequence).

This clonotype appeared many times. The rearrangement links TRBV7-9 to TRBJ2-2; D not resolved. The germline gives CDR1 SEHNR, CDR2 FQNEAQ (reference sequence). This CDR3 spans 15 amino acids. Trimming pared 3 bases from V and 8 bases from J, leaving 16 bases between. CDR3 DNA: TGTGCCAGCAGCTTTCAGGCGGCCTCTCGAGGGGAGCTGTTTTTT. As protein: CASSFQAASRGELFF.

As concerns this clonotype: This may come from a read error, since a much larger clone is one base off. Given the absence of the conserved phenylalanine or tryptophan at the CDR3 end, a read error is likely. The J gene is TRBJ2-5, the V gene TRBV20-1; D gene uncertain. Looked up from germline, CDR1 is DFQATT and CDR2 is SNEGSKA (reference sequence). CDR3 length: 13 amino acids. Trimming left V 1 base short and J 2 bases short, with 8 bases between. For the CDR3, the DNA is TGCAGTGCTAGAGCCCCCGGACAAGAGACCCAGTACATC. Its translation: CSARAPGQETQYI.